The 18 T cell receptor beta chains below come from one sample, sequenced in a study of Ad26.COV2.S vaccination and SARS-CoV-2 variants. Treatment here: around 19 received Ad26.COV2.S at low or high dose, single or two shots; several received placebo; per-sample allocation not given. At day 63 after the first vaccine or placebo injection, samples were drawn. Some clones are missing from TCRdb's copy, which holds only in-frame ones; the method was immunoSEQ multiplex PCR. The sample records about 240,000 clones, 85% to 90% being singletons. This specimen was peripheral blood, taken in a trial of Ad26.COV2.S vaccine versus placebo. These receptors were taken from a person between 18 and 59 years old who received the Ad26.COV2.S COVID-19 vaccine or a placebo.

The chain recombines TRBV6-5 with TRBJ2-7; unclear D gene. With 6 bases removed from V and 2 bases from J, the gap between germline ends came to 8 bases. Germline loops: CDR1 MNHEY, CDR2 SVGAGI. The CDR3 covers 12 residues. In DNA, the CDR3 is TGTGCCAGCAGCGGGCAGACCTACGAGCAGTACTTC. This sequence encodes CASSGQTYEQYF.

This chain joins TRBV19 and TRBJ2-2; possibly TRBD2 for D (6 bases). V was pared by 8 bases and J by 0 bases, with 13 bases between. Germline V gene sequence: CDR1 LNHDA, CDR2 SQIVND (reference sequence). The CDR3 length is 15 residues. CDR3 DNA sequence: TGTGCCAGTGACGCCGGAGGGCCGAACACCGGGGAGCTGTTTTTT. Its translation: CASDAGGPNTGELFF.

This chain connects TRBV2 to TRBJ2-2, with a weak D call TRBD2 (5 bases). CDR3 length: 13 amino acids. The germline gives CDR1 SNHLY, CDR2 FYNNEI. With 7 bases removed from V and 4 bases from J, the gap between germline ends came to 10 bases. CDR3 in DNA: TGTGCCAGCAAACCAGCGGTCACCGGGGAGCTGTTTTTT. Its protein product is CASKPAVTGELFF. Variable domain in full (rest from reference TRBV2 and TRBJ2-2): EPEVTQTPSHQVTQMGQEVILRCVPISNHLYFYWYRQILGQKVEFLVSFYNNEISEKSEIFDDQFSVERPDGSNFTLKIRSTKLEDSAMYFCASKPAVTGELFFGEGSRLTVL.

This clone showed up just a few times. The CDR3, as DNA: TGCGCCAGCAGCCAAGCTATTTCTCACACTGAAGCTTTCTTT. Translation gives CASSQAISHTEAFF. The chain employs TRBV4-1 and TRBJ1-1; D call uncertain. The V gene's germline CDR1 is MGHRA and CDR2 YSYEKL. The CDR3 consists of 14 residues. Trimming shortened V by 1 base and J by 3 bases, and 9 bases separated the two germline ends.

The CDR3: CASLTGGTNEQFF. In DNA form, the CDR3 reads TGTGCCAGCCTGACAGGGGGTACCAATGAGCAGTTCTTC. The rearrangement uses TRBV28 and TRBJ2-1; 9 nucleotides match TRBD1. J was trimmed by 6 bases and V by 8 bases; bases with no gene match: 5. The CDR3 spans 13 residues. Germline CDR1 and CDR2: MDHEN and SYDVKM.

CDR3 loop: CASSVDTSGGLLRELFF. CDR3 nucleotide sequence: TGTGCCAGCAGCGTAGATACTAGCGGGGGGCTCCTCCGGGAGCTGTTTTTT. The J gene is TRBJ2-2, the V gene TRBV9, with 12 bases aligning to TRBD2. The V and J ends lost 0 bases and 9 bases, in that order; junction bases with no gene match: 9. Per germline, CDR1 SGDLS and CDR2 YYNGEE. CDR3 length: 17 residues.

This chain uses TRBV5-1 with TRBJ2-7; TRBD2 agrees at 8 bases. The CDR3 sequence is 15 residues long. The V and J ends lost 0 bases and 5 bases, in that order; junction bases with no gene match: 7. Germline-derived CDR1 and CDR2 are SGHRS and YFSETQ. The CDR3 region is CASSLEGLGSNEQYF. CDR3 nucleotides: TGCGCCAGCAGCTTGGAGGGACTAGGTTCGAACGAGCAGTACTTC.

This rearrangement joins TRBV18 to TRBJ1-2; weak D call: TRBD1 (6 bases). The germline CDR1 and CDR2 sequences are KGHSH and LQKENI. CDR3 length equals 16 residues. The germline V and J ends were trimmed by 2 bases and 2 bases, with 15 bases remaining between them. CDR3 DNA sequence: TGTGCCAGCTCACCAACAGGGACTCTTAACAACTATGGCTACACCTTC. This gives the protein CASSPTGTLNNYGYTF.

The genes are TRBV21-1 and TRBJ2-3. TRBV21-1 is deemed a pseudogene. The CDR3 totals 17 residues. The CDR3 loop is CASSKVPPGPRTDTQYF. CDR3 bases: TGTGCCAGCAGCAAAGTACCACCGGGACCAAGGACAGATACGCAGTATTTT.

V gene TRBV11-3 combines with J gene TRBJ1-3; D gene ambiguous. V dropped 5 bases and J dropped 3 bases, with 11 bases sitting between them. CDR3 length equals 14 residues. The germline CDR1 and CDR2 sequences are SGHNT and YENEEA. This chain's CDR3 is CASSPDRDGNTIYF. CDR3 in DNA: TGTGCCAGCAGCCCAGACCGGGATGGAAACACCATATATTTT.

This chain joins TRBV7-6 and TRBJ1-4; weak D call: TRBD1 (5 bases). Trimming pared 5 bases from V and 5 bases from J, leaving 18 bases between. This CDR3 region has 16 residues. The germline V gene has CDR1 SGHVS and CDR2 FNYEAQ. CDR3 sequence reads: CASSHPWEGPNEKLFF. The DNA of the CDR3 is TGTGCCAGCAGCCACCCCTGGGAGGGACCCAATGAAAAACTGTTTTTT.

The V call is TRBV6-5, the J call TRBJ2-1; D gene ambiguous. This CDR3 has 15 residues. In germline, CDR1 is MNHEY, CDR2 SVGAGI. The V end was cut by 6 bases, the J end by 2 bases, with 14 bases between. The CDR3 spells CASSPDPSAYNEQFF. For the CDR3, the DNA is TGTGCCAGCAGCCCGGACCCGAGCGCCTACAATGAGCAGTTCTTC.

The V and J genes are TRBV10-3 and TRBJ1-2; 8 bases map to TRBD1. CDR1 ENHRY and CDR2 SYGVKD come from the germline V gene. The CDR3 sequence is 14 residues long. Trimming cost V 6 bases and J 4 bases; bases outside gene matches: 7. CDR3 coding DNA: TGTGCCATCAGCTCTACCACAGGGGGCTATGGCTACACCTTC. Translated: CAISSTTGGYGYTF.

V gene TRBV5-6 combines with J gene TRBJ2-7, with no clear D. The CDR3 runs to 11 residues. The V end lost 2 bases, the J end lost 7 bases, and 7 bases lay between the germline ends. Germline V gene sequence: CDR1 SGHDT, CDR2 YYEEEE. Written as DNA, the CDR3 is TGTGCCAGCAGCTTATTAGGTGAGCAGTACTTC. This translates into CASSLLGEQYF.

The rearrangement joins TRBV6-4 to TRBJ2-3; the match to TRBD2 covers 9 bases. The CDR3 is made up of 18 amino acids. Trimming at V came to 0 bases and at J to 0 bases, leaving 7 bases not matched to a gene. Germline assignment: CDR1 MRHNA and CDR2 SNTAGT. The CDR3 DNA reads TGTGCCAGCAGTGACTCGGCGGGAGGGCCCATGAGCACAGATACGCAGTATTTT. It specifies CASSDSAGGPMSTDTQYF.

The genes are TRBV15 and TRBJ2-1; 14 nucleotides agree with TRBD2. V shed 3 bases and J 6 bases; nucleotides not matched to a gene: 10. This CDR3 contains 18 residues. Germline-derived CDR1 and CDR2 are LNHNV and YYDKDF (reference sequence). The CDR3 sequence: CATSSLPGLAGAVNEQFF. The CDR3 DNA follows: TGTGCCACCAGCAGCCTCCCGGGACTAGCGGGGGCCGTCAATGAGCAGTTCTTC. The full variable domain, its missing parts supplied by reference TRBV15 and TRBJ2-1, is DAMVIQNPRYQVTQFGKPVTLSCSQTLNHNVMYWYQQKSSQAPKLLFHYYDKDFNNEADTPDNFQSRRPNTSFCFLDIRSPGLGDTAMYLCATSSLPGLAGAVNEQFFGPGTRLTVL.

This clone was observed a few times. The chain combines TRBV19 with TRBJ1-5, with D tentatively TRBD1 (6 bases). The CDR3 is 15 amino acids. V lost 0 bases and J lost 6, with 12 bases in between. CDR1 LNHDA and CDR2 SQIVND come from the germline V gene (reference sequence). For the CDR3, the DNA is TGTGCCAGTAGTATAGAGCAGAACAGGGCTCAGCCCCAGCATTTT. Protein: CASSIEQNRAQPQHF.

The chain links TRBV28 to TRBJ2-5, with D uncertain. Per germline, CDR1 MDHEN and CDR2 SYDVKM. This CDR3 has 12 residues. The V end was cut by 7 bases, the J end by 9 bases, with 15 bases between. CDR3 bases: TGTGCCAGCACCTCCGGACCGGCGGCCCAGTACTTC. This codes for CASTSGPAAQYF.